This TCR beta chain derives from a study of vaccination and CD4 T cells after COVID-19. Study-wide context: Cultures that served as controls received a CEFX pool, an HIV-1 Nef pool, or no peptide.

The treatment was: roughly ten-day PBMC culture with coronavirus spike peptide pools or control peptides (ViraFEST assay). T cells were expanded with peptide pools, and expanded clonotypes were identified by TCR sequencing. Note on this clonotype: Its antigen is unknown.

This CDR3 comprises 14 residues. Trimming stripped 2 bases from V and 2 bases from J, with 9 bases between. Germline CDR1 and CDR2: SEHNR and FQNEAQ (reference sequence). The Oncomine TCR Beta short-read assay sequenced DNA from cultured CD4+ T cells. In TCRdb, the PCR reads were re-called with MiXCR into one record per CDR3 protein. Counted here are just under 20,000 distinct CDR3 sequences, around 58% occurring once; the ten biggest clones make up 7.5% to 9%. The chain links TRBV7-9 to TRBJ1-1; D call uncertain. The receptor comes from a human donor who had recovered from COVID-19. The material sequenced was CD4+ T cells from blood, cultured in vitro. In nucleotides, the CDR3 is TGTGCCAGCAGCTTACGAGGTGCCAACACTGAAGCTTTCTTT. It specifies CASSLRGANTEAFF.